This T cell receptor (beta chain) was recorded in a study of CD8 T cells in ankylosing spondylitis. Study results and caveats: Enrichment of disease-linked clones was reportedly significant in matched ankylosing spondylitis synovial fluid. Earlier literature documents some of the motif variants in reactive arthritis synovial fluid and blood. Characteristic of ankylosing spondylitis blood, it appeared, was a TCR beta motif comprising several highly homologous variants. As for the disease-linked clones, they showed a CD8+ phenotype and occurred at relatively low frequencies in peripheral blood.

Details on this clonotype: Its antigen remains unidentified.

The CDR3 contains 12 residues. CDR1 is DFQATT, CDR2 SNEGSKA, per germline (reference sequence). V dropped 0 bases and J dropped 6 bases, with 5 bases sitting between them. A quantitative 5'-RACE method, one with molecular barcodes, was used to make TCR beta libraries. TCRdb used MiXCR to reprocess the 5' RACE reads, holding one entry per CDR3 protein. The sample yields over 600,000 distinct CDR3 sequences, roughly 20% seen once. The specimen sequenced was blood, either unsorted or a sorted T cell fraction (not recorded which). This TCR derives from a male donor with ankylosing spondylitis. The chain carries TRBV20-1 and TRBJ2-2, with D unresolved. The CDR3 bases are TGCAGTGCTAGAGATCAACCCGGGGAGCTGTTTTTT. It yields the protein CSARDQPGELFF.